This record covers a single T cell receptor beta chain. Its antigen remains unidentified. This specimen belongs to a study of CXCR3-negative and CXCR3-positive naive CD8 T cells (dated by TCRdb to about 2019). Broadly, across the study: In total, some 150 million TRB reads were obtained, corresponding to roughly 1.5 +/- 0.3 million reads per library. Diversity and physicochemical repertoire analyses covered some ten donors pooled from two independent experiments. Naive subsets from about five donors and memory cells from 3 donors were included in the TRBV-TRBJ cluster analysis. Points the paper makes about the study in general: Compared with CXCR3-negative naive cells, CXCR3-positive naive cells had TRB CDR3s with higher hydrophobicity (lower Kidera factor 4), lower energy, and higher strength and volume indices. CXCR3 expression partially decreased after cryopreservation, so most assays used freshly isolated PBMCs. Naive CXCR3-negative and CXCR3-positive cells from the same donor showed similar TRBV-TRBJ usage, whereas memory cells showed distinct patterns. Comparably high repertoire diversity was found in both naive subsets, whereas much lower repertoire diversity was found in memory CD8+ T cells. Because surface CD5, which is linked to self-reactivity in mice, was comparable between the naive subsets, TCR interaction strength was also inferred from the physicochemical properties of TRB CDR3s.

For every CD8+ T cell subset, some 310,000 cells were flow-sorted straight into RLT lysis buffer, and each subset was sorted in triplicate. To keep memory contaminants out, a stringent definition of naive CD8+ T cells was applied: CD45RO-CCR7+CD27+CD95-. Peripheral blood mononuclear cells were isolated from buffy coats using standard density gradient centrifugation. Naive CXCR3-negative and CXCR3-positive CD8+ T cells were flow-sorted on a FACSAria III. Total RNA was extracted from sorted cells using an RNeasy Mini Kit. From its cysteine to its phenylalanine, the CDR3 spans 14 amino acids. The DNA is unrecorded. CDR1 and CDR2, per the germline V gene, are SGHTA and FQGNSA. Sequencer: NextSeq 550. The Human TCR Profiling Kit (MiLaboratory) was used to prepare UMI-labeled 5' RACE TRB cDNA libraries. cDNA synthesis used the entire amount of extracted RNA, and PCR amplification then used the entire amount of cDNA produced. Libraries were prepared in parallel using an identical number of PCR cycles. As for the authors' bioinformatics: With a requirement of at least two reads per UMI, MIGEC and MiXCR extracted about 56,000 +/- 9,600 unique UMI-labeled TRB cDNA molecules per library. On average, each library contained approximately 40,000 +/- 10,000 functional in-frame TRB CDR3 nucleotide clonotypes without stop codons. After each sample was downsampled to 5000 UMI-labeled TRB molecules, VDJtools was used to calculate diversity metrics such as normalized Shannon-Wiener and Chao1. For the central five CDR3 residues, VDJtools calculated physicochemical properties weighted by clonotype size, namely interaction energy, strength, volume and Kidera factor 4. After TCRdb reprocessed the reads, each CDR3 protein sequence was kept as one row, without DNA. What appears here as the V and J calls and clone size reflects TCRdb's work, not the paper's. The table for this sample lists about 98,000 distinct CDR3 sequences. The ten largest clones capture less than 1.1% of the sample.

Recombination joined TRBV7-2 with TRBJ2-7; TCRdb outputs TRBD1, but without DNA this stays unchecked. The receptor's source is a human donor in good health. Some clones in this sample may be carry-over from other donors' samples. The sequencing sample was made of naive CXCR3+ CD8+ T cells from blood. Interpreted using the paper, the cell subset or site label stands for: CD45RO-CCR7+CD27+CD95- naive CD8+ T cells expressing CXCR3 (TNR3+). For the CDR3, the sequence is CASSLFRDTYEQYF.